Listed here are 22 T cell receptor beta chains from one sample, sequenced in a study of identical twins. TCRdb fed the 5' RACE reads into MiXCR, producing one record per CDR3 protein. The sample carries about 250,000 distinct CDR3 sequences, 6% to 8.5% recorded once. These data are also associated with another study on yellow fever vaccine responses in identical twins.

Sequenced: CD8+ T cells sorted from blood. The source of these receptors is a woman younger than 35 in good health.

The table lists this clonotype with many counts. The CDR3 spells CASSFRPVASFGETQYF. The CDR3 coding sequence is TGTGCCAGCAGCTTCCGGCCAGTAGCGAGCTTCGGGGAGACCCAGTACTTC. The chain carries TRBV5-8 and TRBJ2-5; D is perhaps TRBD2 (5 bases). The V gene lost 2 bases and the J gene lost 5 bases, with 22 bases spanning the gap. The CDR3 spans 17 residues. Germline CDR1 SGHTS, CDR2 YDEGEE.

The CDR3 spells CATSDPAPPSGRSDTQYF. CDR3 DNA: TGTGCCACCAGTGATCCTGCCCCCCCTAGCGGGAGGTCTGATACGCAGTATTTT. This sequence joins TRBV24-1 and TRBJ2-3; 11 bases are shared with TRBD2. The CDR3 is 18 residues long. The ends lost 3 bases at V and 6 bases at J; junction bases unmatched: 13. Germline CDR1 KGHDR, CDR2 SFDVKD.

This clonotype was counted a few times. V is TRBV28 and J is TRBJ2-7; 10 bases match TRBD2. Germline V gives CDR1 MDHEN, CDR2 SYDVKM. The CDR3 sequence is 16 residues long. After removal of 4 bases from V and 0 bases from J, the junction contained 6 bases not matched to a gene. CDR3 in amino acids: CASSSIAGGSSYEQYF. The CDR3 DNA follows: TGTGCCAGCAGTTCCATAGCGGGAGGAAGCTCCTACGAGCAGTACTTC. The whole variable domain, remainder taken from reference TRBV28 and TRBJ2-7, is DVKVTQSSRYLVKRTGEKVFLECVQDMDHENMFWYRQDPGLGLRLIYFSYDVKMKEKGDIPEGYSVSREKKERFSLILESASTNQTSMYLCASSSIAGGSSYEQYFGPGTRLTVT.

In this sample, this clonotype turned up a few times. The V call is TRBV9, the J call TRBJ2-1; TRBD2 aligns across 9 bases. The CDR3 length is 16 residues. The V and J ends lost 0 bases and 1 base, in that order; junction bases with no gene match: 2. CDR1 SGDLS and CDR2 YYNGEE come from the germline V gene. This chain's CDR3 is CASSVGGRESYNEQFF. The CDR3 DNA is TGTGCCAGCAGCGTAGGCGGGAGGGAGTCCTACAATGAGCAGTTCTTC. The full variable domain, in which reference TRBV9 and TRBJ2-1 provide the parts outside the CDR3, is DSGVTQTPKHLITATGQRVTLRCSPRSGDLSVYWYQQSLDQGLQFLIQYYNGEERAKGNILERFSAQQFPDLHSELNLSSLELGDSALYFCASSVGGRESYNEQFFGPGTRLTVL.

This chain connects TRBV24-1 to TRBJ2-1; TRBD2 aligns across 12 bases. The germline gives CDR1 KGHDR, CDR2 SFDVKD. The CDR3 extends over 16 amino acids. With V trimmed by 9 bases and J by 6 bases, 11 bases remained unmatched. The CDR3 region is CATGPPSSGRGNEQFF. CDR3 coding DNA: TGTGCCACCGGTCCCCCCTCTAGCGGGAGGGGCAATGAGCAGTTCTTC.

This clonotype was seen a handful of times. This chain uses TRBV27 with TRBJ1-3; no definite D call. The CDR3 is made up of 14 amino acids. Germline V gene sequence: CDR1 MNHEY, CDR2 SMNVEV (reference sequence). Trimming pared 2 bases from V and 4 bases from J, leaving 9 bases between. The CDR3 DNA follows: TGTGCCAGCAGTTTAGGGTTCGGGGGAAACACCATATATTTT. Its protein is CASSLGFGGNTIYF.

DNA of the CDR3: TGTGCCAGCAGCTTGGGGCTCCTCTGCGAGCAGTACGTC. Its translation is CASSLGLLCEQYV. This sequence joins TRBV5-5 and TRBJ2-7; D unclear. The germline V gene has CDR1 SGHKS and CDR2 YYEKEE (reference sequence). V shed 0 bases and J shed 6 bases, with 10 bases lying between them. The CDR3 is 13 amino acids.

The chain carries TRBV9 and TRBJ1-2; TRBD1 is a possible D gene (5 bases). This CDR3 region has 13 residues. V shed 3 bases and J shed 1 base, with 7 bases lying between them. Germline V gene data show CDR1 as SGDLS and CDR2 as YYNGEE. The CDR3 spells CASSGQINYGYTF. As DNA, the CDR3 is TGTGCCAGCAGCGGACAGATTAACTATGGCTACACCTTC.

This clonotype was detected only a few times. The CDR3 DNA reads as TGTGCCAGCAGCCAAGATCAGGGGTGGGGGTCAAACAATGAGCAGTTCTTC. As protein: CASSQDQGWGSNNEQFF. The chain employs TRBV3-1 and TRBJ2-1; the D gene is possibly TRBD1 (6 bases). Germline V CDR1 and CDR2: LGHDT, YNNKEL (reference sequence). The CDR3 extends over 17 amino acids. Trimming left V 0 bases short and J 5 bases short, with 17 bases between.

This clonotype was seen ten or more times. This chain uses TRBV29-1 with TRBJ2-2; D not resolved. This CDR3 comprises 12 residues. The V end lost 7 bases, the J end lost 3 bases, and 9 bases lay between the germline ends. Germline V gene sequence: CDR1 SQVTM, CDR2 ANQGSEA. The CDR3 DNA follows: TGCAGCGCCGACCAGGACACCGGGGAGCTGTTTTTT. As protein: CSADQDTGELFF.

In this sample, this clonotype turned up many times. J is TRBJ2-7 and V is TRBV5-1, with D possibly being TRBD1 (7 bases). The CDR3 loop spans 14 amino acids. V dropped 5 bases and J dropped 3 bases, with 15 bases sitting between them. From germline, CDR1 is SGHRS and CDR2 YFSETQ. The DNA for the CDR3 is TGCGCCAGCAGAGGAGGGGGCCAAGGCTACGAGCAGTACGTC. Residues: CASRGGGQGYEQYV.

The rearrangement links TRBV6-2 or TRBV6-3 to TRBJ1-1; D is ambiguous. CDR3 length equals 12 residues. The germline CDR1 and CDR2 sequences are MNHEY and SVGEGT. The germline V and J ends were trimmed by 8 bases and 1 base, with 8 bases remaining between them. Here the CDR3 reads CASQLGNTEAFF. CDR3 sequence (DNA): TGTGCCAGCCAGCTTGGGAACACTGAAGCTTTCTTT.

At least ten counts were recorded for this clonotype. The chain combines TRBV24-1 with TRBJ2-2; D perhaps matches TRBD1 (5 bases). Germline loops: CDR1 KGHDR, CDR2 SFDVKD. This CDR3 is 16 amino acids long. V lost 4 bases, J lost 0 bases, and 11 bases lay in between. The CDR3 sequence is CATSDAGNTNTGELFF. The CDR3 coding sequence is TGTGCCACCAGTGACGCAGGGAATACGAACACCGGGGAGCTGTTTTTT.

There are many counts of this clonotype. The chain joins TRBV25-1 to TRBJ1-1, with D unclear. CDR1 MGHDK and CDR2 SYGVNS come from the germline V gene. V lost 5 bases and J 0 bases, leaving 10 bases between the germline ends. The CDR3 length is 14 residues. CDR3: CASSYSDLNTEAFF. The CDR3 coding sequence is TGTGCCAGCAGTTACAGTGACTTGAACACTGAAGCTTTCTTT.

This clonotype came up a few times. The CDR3 DNA sequence: TGTGCCAGCAGCTTTGGCCCCCCCTACGAGCAGTACTTC. Translating it yields CASSFGPPYEQYF. The gene calls are TRBV5-4 and TRBJ2-7; no definite D call. V was trimmed by 2 bases and J by 2 bases, leaving 8 bases between them. The CDR3 runs 13 residues. Germline assignment: CDR1 SGHNT and CDR2 YYREEE (reference sequence). The full variable domain, rest sourced from reference TRBV5-4 and TRBJ2-7, is ETGVTQSPTHLIKTRGQQVTLRCSSQSGHNTVSWYQQALGQGPQFIFQYYREEENGRGNFPPRFSGLQFPNYSSELNVNALELDDSALYLCASSFGPPYEQYFGPGTRLTVT.

This clonotype was picked up a small number of times. The V call is TRBV7-9, the J call TRBJ2-5; a weak D match, TRBD2 (6 bases). V was clipped by 4 bases and J by 2 bases, with 8 bases between them. The V gene's germline CDR1 is SEHNR and CDR2 FQNEAQ (reference sequence). The CDR3 length is 13 residues. CDR3 sequence reads: CASSSRGQETQYF. The DNA of the CDR3 is TGTGCCAGCAGCTCACGGGGGCAAGAGACCCAGTACTTC.

CDR3 region: CASSLNGGDYGYTF. DNA of the CDR3: TGTGCCAGCAGTTTGAACGGGGGGGACTATGGCTACACCTTC. The chain is built from TRBV28 and TRBJ1-2, with D possibly being TRBD1 (5 bases). Trimming pared 3 bases from V and 3 bases from J, leaving 11 bases between. In germline, CDR1 is MDHEN, CDR2 SYDVKM. CDR3 length: 14 residues.

Details on this clonotype: At one of its ends the junction is not consistent with the germline gene, which may arise from a read error. This sequence joins TRBV20-1 and TRBJ2-3, with D tentatively TRBD1 or TRBD2 (5 bases each). The CDR3 spans 15 residues. Germline CDR1 and CDR2: DFQATT and SNEGSKA (reference sequence). The CDR3 is CSARPQESSTDKQYF. CDR3 nucleotides: TGCAGTGCTAGACCACAGGAATCTAGCACAGATAAGCAGTATTTT.

The CDR3 nucleotides read TGTGCCAGCAGCTTAGGTAGATACGAGCAGTACGTC. Its protein product is CASSLGRYEQYV. V gene TRBV11-2 combines with J gene TRBJ2-7; D is unclear. V was trimmed by 1 base and J by 4 bases, leaving 5 bases between them. In germline, CDR1 is SGHAT, CDR2 FQNNGV. The CDR3 contains 12 residues.

The sample holds many counts of this clonotype. The genes are TRBV20-1 and TRBJ1-1; 10 bases are a match to TRBD1. Germline trimming cut 5 bases from V and 5 bases from J; bases unmatched to any gene: 5. The CDR3 has 13 amino acids. Germline CDR1 is DFQATT and CDR2 is SNEGSKA (reference sequence). In nucleotides, the CDR3 is TGCAGTGCTGTACGGACAGGGGGGACTGAAGCTTTCTTT. Protein product: CSAVRTGGTEAFF.

The V gene is TRBV7-7, the J gene TRBJ2-1; tentatively, D is TRBD2 (5 bases). CDR3 length: 14 amino acids. Germline CDR1 reads SSHAT; CDR2 reads FNYEAQ (reference sequence). V was cut by 4 bases and J by 8 bases, with 15 bases left in between. The DNA of the CDR3 is TGTGCCAGCAGCTCGAGGGATCCAGAAGATGAGCAGTTCTTC. Translated, it gives CASSSRDPEDEQFF.

This clonotype was counted at least ten times. This rearrangement joins TRBV7-2 to TRBJ2-7; 9 bases are shared with TRBD1. The germline gives CDR1 SGHTA, CDR2 FQGNSA. V gave up 5 bases and J gave up 5 bases; unmatched junction bases: 13. The CDR3 is 16 residues long. In DNA form, the CDR3 reads TGTGCCAGCAGCGGGCAGTTAGGACAGGGGAACCACGAGCAGTACTTC. As protein: CASSGQLGQGNHEQYF. The whole variable domain, filled in from reference TRBV7-2 and TRBJ2-7, reads GAGVSQSPSNKVTEKGKDVELRCDPISGHTALYWYRQSLGQGLEFLIYFQGNSAPDKSGLPSDRFSAERTGGSVSTLTIQRTQQEDSAVYLCASSGQLGQGNHEQYFGPGTRLTVT.